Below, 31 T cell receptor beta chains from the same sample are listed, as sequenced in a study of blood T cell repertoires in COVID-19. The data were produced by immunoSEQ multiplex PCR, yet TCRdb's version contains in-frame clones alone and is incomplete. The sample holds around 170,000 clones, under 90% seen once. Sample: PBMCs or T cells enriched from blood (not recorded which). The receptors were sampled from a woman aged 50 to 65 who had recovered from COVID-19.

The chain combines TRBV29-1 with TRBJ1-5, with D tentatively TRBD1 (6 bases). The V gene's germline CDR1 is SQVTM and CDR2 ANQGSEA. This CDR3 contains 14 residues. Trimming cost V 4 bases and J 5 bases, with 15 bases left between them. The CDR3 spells CSVGRGRGDQPQHF. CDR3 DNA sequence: TGCAGCGTTGGAAGGGGCAGGGGAGATCAGCCCCAGCATTTT. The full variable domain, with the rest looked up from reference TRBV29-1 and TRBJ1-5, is SAVISQKPSRDICQRGTSLTIQCQVDSQVTMMFWYRQQPGQSLTLIATANQGSEATYESGFVIDKFPISRPNLTFSTLTVSNMSPEDSSIYLCSVGRGRGDQPQHFGDGTRLSIL.

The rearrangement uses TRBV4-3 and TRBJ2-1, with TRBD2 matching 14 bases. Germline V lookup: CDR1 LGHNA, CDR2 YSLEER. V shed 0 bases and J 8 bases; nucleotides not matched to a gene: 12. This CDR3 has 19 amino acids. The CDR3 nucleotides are TGCGCCAGCAGCCAAGAGTTCCCGGGACTAGCGGGAGCTGTGGATGAGCAGTTCTTC. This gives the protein CASSQEFPGLAGAVDEQFF.

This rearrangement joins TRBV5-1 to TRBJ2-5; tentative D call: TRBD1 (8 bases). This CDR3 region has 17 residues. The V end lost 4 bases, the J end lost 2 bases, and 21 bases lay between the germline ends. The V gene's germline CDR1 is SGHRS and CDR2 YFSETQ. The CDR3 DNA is TGCGCCAGCAGCCTCGGGCTTACAGGGGGAGGGCAAGAGACCCAGTACTTC. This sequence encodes CASSLGLTGGGQETQYF. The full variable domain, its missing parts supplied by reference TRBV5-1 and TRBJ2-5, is KAGVTQTPRYLIKTRGQQVTLSCSPISGHRSVSWYQQTPGQGLQFLFEYFSETQRNKGNFPGRFSGRQFSNSRSEMNVSTLELGDSALYLCASSLGLTGGGQETQYFGPGTRLLVL.

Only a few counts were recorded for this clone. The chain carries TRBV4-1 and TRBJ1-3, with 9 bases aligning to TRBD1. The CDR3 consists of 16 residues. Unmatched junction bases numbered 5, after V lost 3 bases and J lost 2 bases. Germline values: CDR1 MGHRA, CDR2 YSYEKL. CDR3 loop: CASSQTRQGAGNTIYF. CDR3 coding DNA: TGCGCCAGCAGCCAGACCCGACAGGGGGCTGGAAACACCATATATTTT.

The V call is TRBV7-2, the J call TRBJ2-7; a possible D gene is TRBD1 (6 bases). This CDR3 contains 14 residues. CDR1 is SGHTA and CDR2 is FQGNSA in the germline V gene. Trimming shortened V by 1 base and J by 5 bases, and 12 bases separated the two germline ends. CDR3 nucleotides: TGTGCCAGCAGCTTAGACCGACAGGCCCACGAGCAGTACTTC. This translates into CASSLDRQAHEQYF. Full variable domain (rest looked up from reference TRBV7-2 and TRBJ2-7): GAGVSQSPSNKVTEKGKDVELRCDPISGHTALYWYRQSLGQGLEFLIYFQGNSAPDKSGLPSDRFSAERTGGSVSTLTIQRTQQEDSAVYLCASSLDRQAHEQYFGPGTRLTVT.

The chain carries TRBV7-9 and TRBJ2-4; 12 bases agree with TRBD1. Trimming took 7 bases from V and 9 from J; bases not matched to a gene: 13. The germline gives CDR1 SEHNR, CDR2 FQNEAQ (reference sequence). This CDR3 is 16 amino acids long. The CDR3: CASNEPGQGAPSIQYF. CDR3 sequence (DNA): TGTGCCAGCAACGAACCGGGACAGGGGGCGCCGAGCATTCAGTACTTC.

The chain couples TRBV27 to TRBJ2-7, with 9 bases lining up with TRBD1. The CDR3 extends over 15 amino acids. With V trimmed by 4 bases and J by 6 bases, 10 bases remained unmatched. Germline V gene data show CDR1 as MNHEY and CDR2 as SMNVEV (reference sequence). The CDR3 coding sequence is TGTGCCAGCAGTTCGATAGACAGGGGGGGTCTCGAGCAGTACTTC. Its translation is CASSSIDRGGLEQYF.

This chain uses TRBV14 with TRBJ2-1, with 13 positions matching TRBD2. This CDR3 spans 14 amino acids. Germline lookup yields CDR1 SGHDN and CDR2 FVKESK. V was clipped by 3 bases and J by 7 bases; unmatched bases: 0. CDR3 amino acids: CASSQTSGRNEQFF. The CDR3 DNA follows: TGTGCCAGCAGCCAGACTAGCGGGAGGAATGAGCAGTTCTTC.

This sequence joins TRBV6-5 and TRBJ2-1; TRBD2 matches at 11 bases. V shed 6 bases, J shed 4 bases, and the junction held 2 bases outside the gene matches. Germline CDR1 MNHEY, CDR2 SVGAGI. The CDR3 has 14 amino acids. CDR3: CASRRLAGYNEQFF. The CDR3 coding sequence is TGTGCCAGCAGGAGACTAGCGGGATACAATGAGCAGTTCTTC.

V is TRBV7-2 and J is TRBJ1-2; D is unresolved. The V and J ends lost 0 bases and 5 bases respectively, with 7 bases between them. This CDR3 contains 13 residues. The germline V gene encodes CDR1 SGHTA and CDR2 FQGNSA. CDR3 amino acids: CASSLASSYGYTF. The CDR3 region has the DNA TGTGCCAGCAGCTTAGCGTCTAGTTATGGCTACACCTTC.

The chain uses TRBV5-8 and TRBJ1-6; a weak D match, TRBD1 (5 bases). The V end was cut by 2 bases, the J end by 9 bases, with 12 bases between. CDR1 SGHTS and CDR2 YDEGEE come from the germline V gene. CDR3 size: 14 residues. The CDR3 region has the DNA TGTGCCAGCAGCTTCGGGGGGTTACGTTCACCCCTCCACTTT. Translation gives CASSFGGLRSPLHF. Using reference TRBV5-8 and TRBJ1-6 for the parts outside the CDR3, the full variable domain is EAGVTQSPTHLIKTRGQQATLRCSPISGHTSVYWYQQALGLGLQFLLWYDEGEERNRGNFPPRFSGRQFPNYSSELNVNALELEDSALYLCASSFGGLRSPLHFGNGTRLTVT.

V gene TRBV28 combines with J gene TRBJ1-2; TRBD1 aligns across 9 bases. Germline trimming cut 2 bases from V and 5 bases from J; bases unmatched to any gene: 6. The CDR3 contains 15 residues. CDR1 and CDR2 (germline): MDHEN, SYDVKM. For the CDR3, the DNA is TGTGCCAGCAGTTTACGGCCGGGACAGGGTTATGGCTACACCTTC. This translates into CASSLRPGQGYGYTF.

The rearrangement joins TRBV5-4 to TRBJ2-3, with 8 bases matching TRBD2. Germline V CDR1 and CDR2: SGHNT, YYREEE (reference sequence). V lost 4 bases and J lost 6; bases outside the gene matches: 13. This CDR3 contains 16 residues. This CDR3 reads CASSSRREGSSDTQYF. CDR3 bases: TGTGCCAGCAGCAGCCGACGGGAGGGCTCATCCGATACGCAGTATTTT. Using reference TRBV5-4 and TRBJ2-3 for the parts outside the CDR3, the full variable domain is ETGVTQSPTHLIKTRGQQVTLRCSSQSGHNTVSWYQQALGQGPQFIFQYYREEENGRGNFPPRFSGLQFPNYSSELNVNALELDDSALYLCASSSRREGSSDTQYFGPGTRLTVL.

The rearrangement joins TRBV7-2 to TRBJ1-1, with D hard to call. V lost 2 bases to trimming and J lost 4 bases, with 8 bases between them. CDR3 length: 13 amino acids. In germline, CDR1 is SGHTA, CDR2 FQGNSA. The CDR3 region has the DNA TGTGCCAGCAGCTTATTTACGGGCACTGAAGCTTTCTTT. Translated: CASSLFTGTEAFF.

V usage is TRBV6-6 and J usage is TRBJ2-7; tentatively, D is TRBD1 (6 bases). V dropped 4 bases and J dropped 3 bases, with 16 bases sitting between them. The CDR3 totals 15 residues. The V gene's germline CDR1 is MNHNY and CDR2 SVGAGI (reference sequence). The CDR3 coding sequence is TGTGCCAGCAGTTCCCCGGGACACCCCCGCTACGAGCAGTACTTC. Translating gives CASSSPGHPRYEQYF.

CDR3 residues: CASSSGTGELFF. The CDR3 coding sequence is TGTGCCAGCAGCTCCGGCACCGGGGAGCTGTTTTTT. The chain recombines TRBV7-3 with TRBJ2-2; unclear D gene. The CDR3 sequence is 12 residues long. Germline-derived CDR1 and CDR2 are SGHTA and FQGTGA. The germline V and J ends were trimmed by 4 bases and 4 bases, with 4 bases remaining between them.

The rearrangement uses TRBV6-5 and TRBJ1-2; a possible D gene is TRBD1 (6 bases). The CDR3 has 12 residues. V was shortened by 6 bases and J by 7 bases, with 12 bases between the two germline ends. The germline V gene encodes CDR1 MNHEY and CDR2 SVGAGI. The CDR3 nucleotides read TGTGCCAGCAGAAAACAGGGTAGTGGCTACACCTTC. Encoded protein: CASRKQGSGYTF.

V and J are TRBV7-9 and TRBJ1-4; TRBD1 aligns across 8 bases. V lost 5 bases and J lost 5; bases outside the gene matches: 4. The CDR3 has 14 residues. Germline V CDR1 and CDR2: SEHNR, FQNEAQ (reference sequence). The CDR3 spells CASSPQGENEKLFF. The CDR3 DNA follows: TGTGCCAGCAGCCCACAGGGGGAGAATGAAAAACTGTTTTTT.

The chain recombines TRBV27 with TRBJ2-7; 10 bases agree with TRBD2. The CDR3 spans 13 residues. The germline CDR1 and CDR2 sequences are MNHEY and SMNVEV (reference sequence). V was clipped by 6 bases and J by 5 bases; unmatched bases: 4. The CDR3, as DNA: TGTGCCAGCAGGCTAGCGGGAGCCGACGAGCAGTACTTC. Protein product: CASRLAGADEQYF.

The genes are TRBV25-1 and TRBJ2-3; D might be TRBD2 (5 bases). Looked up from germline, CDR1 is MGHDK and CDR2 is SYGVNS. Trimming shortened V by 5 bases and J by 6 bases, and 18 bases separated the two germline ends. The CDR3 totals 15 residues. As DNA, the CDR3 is TGTGCCAGCAGTCGAACCAGCGCCCCGGGGGATACGCAGTATTTT. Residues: CASSRTSAPGDTQYF.

The CDR3 DNA sequence: TGTGCCAGCAGCCCGACTAGCTCATTTATTACAGATACGCAGTATTTT. Its protein product is CASSPTSSFITDTQYF. This rearrangement joins TRBV7-2 to TRBJ2-3; TRBD2 matches 7 bases. Germline V gene sequence: CDR1 SGHTA, CDR2 FQGNSA. The ends lost 5 bases at V and 3 bases at J; junction bases unmatched: 11. The CDR3 consists of 16 residues.

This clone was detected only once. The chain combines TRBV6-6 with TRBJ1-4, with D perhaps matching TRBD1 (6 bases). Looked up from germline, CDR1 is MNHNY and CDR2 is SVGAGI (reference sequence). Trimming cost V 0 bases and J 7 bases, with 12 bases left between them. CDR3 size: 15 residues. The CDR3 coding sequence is TGTGCCAGCAGTTACTCGTCAGGGGCCGGTGAAAAACTGTTTTTT. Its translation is CASSYSSGAGEKLFF.

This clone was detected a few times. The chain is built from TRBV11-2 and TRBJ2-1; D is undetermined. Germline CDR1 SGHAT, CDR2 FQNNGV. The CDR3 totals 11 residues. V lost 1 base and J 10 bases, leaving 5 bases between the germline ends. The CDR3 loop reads CASSLVQEQFF. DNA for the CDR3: TGTGCCAGCAGCTTAGTGCAGGAGCAGTTCTTC. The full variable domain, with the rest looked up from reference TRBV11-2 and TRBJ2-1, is EAGVAQSPRYKIIEKRQSVAFWCNPISGHATLYWYQQILGQGPKLLIQFQNNGVVDDSQLPKDRFSAERLKGVDSTLKIQPAKLEDSAVYLCASSLVQEQFFGPGTRLTVL.

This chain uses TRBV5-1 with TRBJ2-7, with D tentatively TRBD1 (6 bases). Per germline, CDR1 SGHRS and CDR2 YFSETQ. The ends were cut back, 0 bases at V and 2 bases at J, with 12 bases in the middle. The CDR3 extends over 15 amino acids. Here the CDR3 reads CASSLVSDSPYEQYF. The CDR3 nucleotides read TGCGCCAGCAGCTTGGTGTCGGACAGCCCCTACGAGCAGTACTTC. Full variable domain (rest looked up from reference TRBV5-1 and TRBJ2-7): KAGVTQTPRYLIKTRGQQVTLSCSPISGHRSVSWYQQTPGQGLQFLFEYFSETQRNKGNFPGRFSGRQFSNSRSEMNVSTLELGDSALYLCASSLVSDSPYEQYFGPGTRLTVT.

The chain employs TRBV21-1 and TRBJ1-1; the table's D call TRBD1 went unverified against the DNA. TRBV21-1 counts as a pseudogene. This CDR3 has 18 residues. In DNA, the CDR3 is TGTGCCAGCAGCTCGAACGAACAGGGAATAAGGCTGAACACTGAAGCTTTCTTT. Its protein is CASSSNEQGIRLNTEAFF.

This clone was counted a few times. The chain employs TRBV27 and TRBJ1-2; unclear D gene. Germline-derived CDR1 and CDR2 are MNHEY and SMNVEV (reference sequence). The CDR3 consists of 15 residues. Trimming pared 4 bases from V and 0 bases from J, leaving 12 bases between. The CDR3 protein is CASSSPSNSNYGYTF. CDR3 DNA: TGTGCCAGCAGTTCCCCTTCTAACTCTAACTATGGCTACACCTTC.

The CDR3 coding sequence is TGTGCCAGCAGCGGATCTGGAGGGGTCACTAATGAAAAACTGTTTTTT. This gives the protein CASSGSGGVTNEKLFF. V and J are TRBV9 and TRBJ1-4, with D possibly matching TRBD1 (5 bases). The germline CDR1 and CDR2 sequences are SGDLS and YYNGEE. The CDR3 has 16 amino acids. The V gene lost 3 bases and the J gene lost 2 bases, with 14 bases spanning the gap.

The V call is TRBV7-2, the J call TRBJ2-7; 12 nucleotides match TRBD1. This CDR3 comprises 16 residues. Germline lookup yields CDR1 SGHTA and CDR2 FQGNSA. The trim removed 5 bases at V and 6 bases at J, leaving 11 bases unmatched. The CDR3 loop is CASSPRPGQGASEQYF. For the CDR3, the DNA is TGTGCCAGCAGCCCACGACCGGGACAGGGGGCGAGCGAGCAGTACTTC.

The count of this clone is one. This chain's CDR3 is CASSLLRVWNTGELFF. The CDR3 DNA is TGTGCCAGCAGCCTACTCCGGGTTTGGAACACCGGGGAGCTGTTTTTT. The chain is built from TRBV14 and TRBJ2-2; no clear D gene. The V end was cut by 4 bases, the J end by 1 base, with 13 bases between. In germline, CDR1 is SGHDN, CDR2 FVKESK. This CDR3 contains 16 residues.

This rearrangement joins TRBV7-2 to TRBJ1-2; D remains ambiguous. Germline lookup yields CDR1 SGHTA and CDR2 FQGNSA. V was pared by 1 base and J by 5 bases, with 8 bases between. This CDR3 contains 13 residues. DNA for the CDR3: TGTGCCAGCAGCTTAGAGGCCGGGTATGGCTACACCTTC. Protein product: CASSLEAGYGYTF.

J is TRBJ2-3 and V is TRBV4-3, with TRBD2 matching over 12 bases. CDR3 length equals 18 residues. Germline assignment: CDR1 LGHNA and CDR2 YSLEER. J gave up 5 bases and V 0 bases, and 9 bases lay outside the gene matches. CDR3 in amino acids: CASSQEVAGLAGLDTQYF. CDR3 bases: TGCGCCAGCAGCCAAGAGGTAGCAGGACTAGCGGGATTAGATACGCAGTATTTT.